The source of this T cell receptor (beta chain) is a study of blood T cell repertoires in COVID-19 (TCRdb year 2020). Background for the entire study: Collaborator samples came from the United States, Italy and Spain and covered acute and convalescent phases of COVID-19. The material from the prospective study consisted of cDNA or gDNA derived from T cells, B-cell-depleted T cells, or PBMCs. Deeply sampled blood TCRbeta repertoires from subjects exposed to, actively infected with, or recovered from COVID-19 were included in the dataset. The repertoires were made available in a free public database intended to serve as a resource for research on the immune response to SARS-CoV-2. Samples were obtained from the ongoing ImmuneRACE study (first 160 participants) and from 1,000 to 1,500 subjects provided by 6 global collaborators. A de-identified subject ID, COVID-19 status, age in years and sex were almost always included in the sample metadata. Where HLA class I and class II types were available, the types were taken from metadata supplied by the sample provider, not from assay-based typing. Overall study outcomes, separate from this receptor: Clinical and demographic metadata were provided uncurated, with the amount varying by source and participant.

For this clone: Its antigen remains unidentified. It has no much larger one-base neighbor in the sample; base qualities were not kept.

The immunoSEQ Assay, a bias-controlled multiplex PCR, was used to amplify TCRbeta CDR3 regions from genomic DNA. The paper's data handling went like this. The number of nucleated cells in each sample was estimated by amplification of reference gene primers within the assay. To quantify the absolute abundance of each unique TCRbeta CDR3 rearrangement, sequence reads were collapsed and filtered. Productive Simpson clonality was computed per sample as the square root of Simpson's diversity index over productive rearrangements. Not all clones reach the TCRdb copy of this immuneACCESS table, which keeps in-frame sequences only. Checked studies attribute under half of the gap to unresolved V genes and leave the rest unexplained. D and trimming come from the DNA, and the V and J calls and clone size come from that table. A total of approximately 350,000 clones appear in this sample, 87% of them only once. The ten largest clones capture about 6.9% of the sample.

At one collaborating source in Seattle, patients were enrolled during active infection and were followed longitudinally through the course of disease. Each collaborating institution followed its own protocols to collect whole blood in K2EDTA tubes. Collaborator samples were shipped for TCRbeta analysis as frozen whole blood, isolated PBMCs, or DNA extracted from either sample type. From the cysteine up to the phenylalanine, the CDR3 has a length of 17 residues. The CDR3 DNA has 51 bases and is translated from base 1. The germline V gene yields SGHRS for CDR1 and YFSETQ for CDR2. V and J are trimmed by 1 base and 5 bases, and the gene matches miss 11 bases of the junction.

The specimen was peripheral blood. The receptor was derived from a woman in her forties or fifties with COVID-19, enrolled during active disease. Rearrangement joined TRBV5-1 to TRBJ2-2, and TRBD1 matches 7 of the central bases. The CDR3 here reads CASSLRVGDSLTGELFF. The DNA sequence follows: TGCGCCAGCAGCTTGAGAGTTGGGGACAGCCTTACCGGGGAGCTGTTTTTT.